One sample yielded the 16 T cell receptor beta chains listed below, sequenced in a study of blood T cell repertoires in COVID-19. The protocol was immunoSEQ multiplex PCR, while the TCRdb copy is restricted to in-frame clones and leaves out a portion. The table has 150,000 or so clones, roughly four fifths seen once. What was sequenced was peripheral blood. The receptors come from a man aged 55 to 70 with active or convalescent COVID-19.

This clone came up a few times. The rearrangement uses TRBV19 and TRBJ1-5; D ambiguous. Trimming removed 3 bases at V and 3 bases at J, with 15 bases between. This CDR3 has 16 amino acids. Looked up from germline, CDR1 is LNHDA and CDR2 is SQIVND (reference sequence). The CDR3 sequence: CASSIGAGRVNQPQHF. CDR3 in DNA: TGTGCCAGTAGTATTGGTGCGGGGAGGGTCAATCAGCCCCAGCATTTT.

There are many counts of this clone. The chain has TRBV6-6 and TRBJ1-1; TRBD1 matches 12 bases. The CDR3 is 19 residues long. Looked up from germline, CDR1 is MNHNY and CDR2 is SVGAGI (reference sequence). V was clipped by 5 bases and J by 1 base; unmatched bases: 14. CDR3 amino acids: CASSPQARDRGQRNTEAFF. CDR3 nucleotides: TGTGCCAGCAGTCCCCAAGCCCGGGACAGGGGGCAGCGGAACACTGAAGCTTTCTTT.

CDR3 loop: CASNLRGQGNVYEQYF. For the CDR3, the DNA is TGTGCCAGCAATCTACGGGGACAGGGAAACGTTTACGAGCAGTACTTC. V usage is TRBV7-3 and J usage is TRBJ2-7; TRBD1 aligns across 9 bases. The CDR3 extends over 16 amino acids. Germline values: CDR1 SGHTA, CDR2 FQGTGA. Trimming cost V 7 bases and J 4 bases; bases outside gene matches: 14.

This clone turned up a few times. This chain connects TRBV5-1 to TRBJ2-5; TRBD2 matches at 10 bases. Losses at the gene ends were 5 bases for V and 5 bases for J; bases not matched to a gene: 18. Per the germline V gene, CDR1 is SGHRS and CDR2 is YFSETQ. The length of the CDR3 is 18 residues. CDR3 sequence reads: CASSQALLGSSGGETQYF. CDR3 bases: TGCGCCAGCAGTCAGGCCCTCCTGGGGTCTAGCGGGGGCGAGACCCAGTACTTC.

The rearrangement joins TRBV20-1 to TRBJ2-3; no firm D call. From germline, CDR1 is DFQATT and CDR2 SNEGSKA (reference sequence). V lost 3 bases and J 0 bases, leaving 10 bases between the germline ends. This CDR3 has 14 amino acids. This CDR3 is CSASRLPSTDTQYF. The DNA of the CDR3 is TGCAGTGCTAGTCGTCTACCAAGCACAGATACGCAGTATTTT.

The CDR3 coding sequence is TGTGCCAGCAGTTACTCGGGACTAGCGGACTCCTACGAGCAGTACTTC. As protein: CASSYSGLADSYEQYF. The genes are TRBV6-5 and TRBJ2-7; 11 nucleotides agree with TRBD2. This CDR3 is 16 amino acids long. Germline trimming cut 0 bases from V and 0 bases from J; bases unmatched to any gene: 1. The germline gives CDR1 MNHEY, CDR2 SVGAGI.

Comment on this clone: An end of the junction does not agree with germline; a read error may underlie this. The chain joins TRBV29-1 to TRBJ1-4; perhaps TRBD1 as D (6 bases). The CDR3 is 15 amino acids. Per the germline V gene, CDR1 is SQVTM and CDR2 is ANQGSEA. The CDR3 loop reads CSVSQGTLANEKLFF. CDR3 DNA: TGCAGCGTTTCACAGGGAACTCTCGCTAATGAAAAACTTTTTTTT.

This chain connects TRBV15 to TRBJ1-5; no clear D. The germline gives CDR1 LNHNV, CDR2 YYDKDF (reference sequence). This CDR3 has 16 amino acids. The germline V and J ends were trimmed by 1 base and 1 base, with 11 bases remaining between them. This CDR3 is CATSRGGAGSNQPQHF. The CDR3 DNA reads as TGTGCCACCAGCAGAGGAGGTGCCGGAAGCAATCAGCCCCAGCATTTT.

This clone was seen a single time. The J gene is TRBJ1-1, the V gene TRBV28, with unresolved D. CDR3 size: 12 residues. V lost 5 bases and J 2 bases, leaving 6 bases between the germline ends. Looked up from germline, CDR1 is MDHEN and CDR2 is SYDVKM. Written as DNA, the CDR3 is TGTGCCAGCAGTCTTAGCAACACTGAAGCTTTCTTT. This translates into CASSLSNTEAFF.

The chain employs TRBV6-6 and TRBJ2-3; D not resolved. Trimming removed 5 bases from V and 6 bases from J, with 18 bases in between. Germline assignment: CDR1 MNHNY and CDR2 SVGAGI (reference sequence). This CDR3 is built from 15 residues. CDR3 DNA: TGTGCCAGCAGTAAGACACGGTCAGGTGGCGATACGCAGTATTTT. The encoded protein is CASSKTRSGGDTQYF.

In DNA form, the CDR3 reads TGTGCCAGCAGCCAAGACCCTTTAGGCAGCGGGAGGTCCACAGATACGCAGTATTTT. It codes for CASSQDPLGSGRSTDTQYF. The chain employs TRBV3-1 (or the pseudogene TRBV3-2) and TRBJ2-3; 9 positions match TRBD2. CDR1 is LGHDT, CDR2 YNNKEL, per germline (reference sequence). The CDR3 has 19 amino acids. The junction had 12 bases not matched to a gene; V was cut back by 0 bases and J by 2 bases.

The chain employs TRBV21-1 and TRBJ2-7; the table's D call, TRBD2, has no DNA check behind it. TRBV21-1 is marked as a pseudogene. The CDR3 is 14 residues long. The CDR3 DNA reads TGTGCCAGCAGCAGCGGGGTTGGGGGATGGGAGCAGTACTTC. Translating gives CASSSGVGGWEQYF.

The chain links TRBV9 to TRBJ2-3; 7 bases line up with TRBD2. Per the germline V gene, CDR1 is SGDLS and CDR2 is YYNGEE. J gave up 1 base and V 3 bases, and 11 bases lay outside the gene matches. This CDR3 is built from 17 residues. CDR3 nucleotide sequence: TGTGCCAGCAGCGCCAAAGGACTAGTTAAGGGCACAGATACGCAGTATTTT. It codes for CASSAKGLVKGTDTQYF.

This clone was seen more than once but under ten times. J is TRBJ1-3 and V is TRBV12-3 or TRBV12-4, with 9 bases identical to TRBD1. Trimming cost V 8 bases and J 4 bases; bases outside gene matches: 3. This CDR3 contains 13 residues. The CDR3: CASGQGIGNTIYF. The CDR3 nucleotides read TGTGCCAGCGGACAGGGGATCGGAAACACCATATATTTT.

CDR3: CASSSGAYEAFF. CDR3 DNA: TGTGCCAGCAGCAGTGGGGCATATGAAGCTTTCTTT. The chain combines TRBV11-2 with TRBJ1-1; D might be TRBD1 (5 bases). CDR3 length: 12 residues. Germline CDR1 and CDR2: SGHAT and FQNNGV. V lost 5 bases, J lost 7 bases, and 11 bases lay in between.

The chain carries TRBV19 and TRBJ2-4; TRBD1 might be the D (7 bases). CDR3 length: 16 residues. Germline CDR1 is LNHDA and CDR2 is SQIVND (reference sequence). Trimming left V 4 bases short and J 7 bases short, with 20 bases between. For the CDR3, the DNA is TGTGCCAGTAGTACCGCCGACAGGGTTGGGAGGAACATTCAGTACTTC. Translation gives CASSTADRVGRNIQYF.